The 29 T cell receptor beta chains in this list originate from one sample, sequenced in a study of chemoradiotherapy in HPV16-positive cancers. Only in-frame clones appear in the TCRdb table, and some are missing; sequencing was by immunoSEQ multiplex PCR. Altogether under 40,000 clones are present, roughly 87% being singletons, with the ten largest covering 3.1%. The sample consisted of blood, taken from a patient who underwent chemoradiotherapy. The receptor source for this set is a human donor with HPV-associated anogenital cancer.

CDR3 nucleotides: TGTGCCAGCAGCGTATGGGGGCGGGATTCACCCCTCCACTTT. Its translation is CASSVWGRDSPLHF. This chain links TRBV9 with TRBJ1-6; D is perhaps TRBD1 (6 bases). Trimming pared 1 base from V and 8 bases from J, leaving 10 bases between. Germline values: CDR1 SGDLS, CDR2 YYNGEE. The CDR3 covers 14 residues.

The V call is TRBV25-1, the J call TRBJ2-1; 9 nucleotides align to TRBD1. Germline CDR1 MGHDK, CDR2 SYGVNS. The ends lost 6 bases at V and 3 bases at J; junction bases unmatched: 6. CDR3 length: 15 residues. The DNA of the CDR3 is TGTGCCAGCAGAGGTGACAGGGGGATCTACAATGAGCAGTTCTTC. Encoded protein: CASRGDRGIYNEQFF.

The chain combines TRBV7-2 with TRBJ2-7; D might be TRBD1 (6 bases). The CDR3 loop spans 16 amino acids. CDR1 and CDR2 from the germline V gene are SGHTA and FQGNSA. V lost 2 bases and J lost 2, with 16 bases in between. Written as DNA, the CDR3 is TGTGCCAGCAGCTTAAACAGGGCGGGCCTAGCCTACGAGCAGTACTTC. Translation: CASSLNRAGLAYEQYF.

The genes are TRBV15 and TRBJ2-1, with D unresolved. With 0 bases removed from V and 3 bases from J, the gap between germline ends came to 6 bases. CDR3 length: 14 amino acids. Per the germline V gene, CDR1 is LNHNV and CDR2 is YYDKDF (reference sequence). The CDR3 loop is CATSRDVSYNEQFF. DNA of the CDR3: TGTGCCACCAGCAGAGATGTCAGCTACAATGAGCAGTTCTTC.

The chain employs TRBV9 and TRBJ2-3; D may be TRBD2 (5 bases). V gave up 0 bases and J gave up 1 base, with 9 bases separating them. Germline CDR1 and CDR2: SGDLS and YYNGEE. This CDR3 spans 15 amino acids. DNA of the CDR3: TGTGCCAGCAGCGTAGGGTGGCGGGGCACAGATACGCAGTATTTT. Protein: CASSVGWRGTDTQYF. Filled out from reference TRBV9 and TRBJ2-3, the complete variable domain reads DSGVTQTPKHLITATGQRVTLRCSPRSGDLSVYWYQQSLDQGLQFLIQYYNGEERAKGNILERFSAQQFPDLHSELNLSSLELGDSALYFCASSVGWRGTDTQYFGPGTRLTVL.

The chain recombines TRBV30 with TRBJ2-7; D may be TRBD1 (6 bases). This CDR3 is 12 amino acids long. Germline-derived CDR1 and CDR2 are GTSNPN and SVGIG (reference sequence). CDR3 protein: CALGRGGYEQYF. CDR3 DNA: TGTGCTTTGGGACGAGGGGGTTACGAGCAGTACTTC.

The chain uses TRBV5-6 and TRBJ2-2; the match to TRBD1 covers 9 bases. The CDR3 spans 15 residues. Losses at the gene ends were 2 bases for V and 7 bases for J; bases not matched to a gene: 6. Per the germline V gene, CDR1 is SGHDT and CDR2 is YYEEEE. The CDR3 reads CASSFPGQGGGELFF. The CDR3 bases are TGTGCCAGCAGCTTCCCGGGACAGGGCGGCGGGGAGCTGTTTTTT.

Note on this clone: Other nucleotide sequences from this sample produce the same CDR3. V and J are TRBV15 and TRBJ1-5; TRBD1 aligns across 11 bases. V lost 5 bases and J lost 2; bases outside the gene matches: 2. The CDR3 consists of 15 residues. Looked up from germline, CDR1 is LNHNV and CDR2 is YYDKDF (reference sequence). CDR3 protein: CATSGQGAGNQPQHF. The CDR3 DNA sequence: TGTGCCACCAGCGGACAGGGGGCCGGCAATCAGCCCCAGCATTTT. The full variable domain, its missing parts supplied by reference TRBV15 and TRBJ1-5, is DAMVIQNPRYQVTQFGKPVTLSCSQTLNHNVMYWYQQKSSQAPKLLFHYYDKDFNNEADTPDNFQSRRPNTSFCFLDIRSPGLGDTAMYLCATSGQGAGNQPQHFGDGTRLSIL.

J is TRBJ2-3 and V is TRBV7-9, with D maybe TRBD1 (5 bases). In germline, CDR1 is SEHNR, CDR2 FQNEAQ (reference sequence). The CDR3 loop spans 16 amino acids. V lost 0 bases and J 5 bases, leaving 15 bases between the germline ends. CDR3 residues: CASSLARDSSEDTQYF. The CDR3 region has the DNA TGTGCCAGCAGCTTAGCGCGAGACAGCTCGGAAGATACGCAGTATTTT.

The chain couples TRBV23-1 to TRBJ2-7; D gene unclear. TRBV23-1 is assigned to the ORF class and has an uncertain function. With 6 bases removed from V and 2 bases from J, the gap between germline ends came to 11 bases. The CDR3 has 13 amino acids. CDR3 sequence reads: CASSPPDPYEQYF. The CDR3 bases are TGCGCCAGCAGCCCTCCTGACCCCTACGAGCAGTACTTC.

The chain has TRBV9 and TRBJ2-2, with TRBD1 matching 8 bases. Trimming took 0 bases from V and 6 from J; bases not matched to a gene: 7. The CDR3 consists of 16 residues. Per the germline V gene, CDR1 is SGDLS and CDR2 is YYNGEE. The CDR3 sequence: CASSVEQGVTAGELFF. CDR3 nucleotides: TGTGCCAGCAGCGTAGAACAGGGGGTAACCGCCGGGGAGCTGTTTTTT.

The sample holds a few counts of this clone. This rearrangement joins TRBV4-2 to TRBJ1-6; D is uncertain. Germline loops: CDR1 LGHNA, CDR2 YNFKEQ. This CDR3 is built from 11 residues. Trimming removed 3 bases at V and 9 bases at J, with 3 bases between. CDR3: CASSQVSPLHF. The DNA of the CDR3 is TGTGCCAGCAGCCAGGTTTCACCCCTCCACTTT.

The rearrangement uses TRBV18 and TRBJ2-3; D not certain. CDR3 length: 14 residues. V dropped 3 bases and J dropped 4 bases, with 11 bases sitting between them. CDR1 is KGHSH and CDR2 is LQKENI in the germline V gene. The CDR3 spells CASSPRGEADTQYF. The CDR3 bases are TGTGCCAGCTCACCTCGTGGCGAGGCAGATACGCAGTATTTT.

This chain joins TRBV19 and TRBJ1-2, with a possible D match to TRBD1 (6 bases). Germline CDR1 LNHDA, CDR2 SQIVND (reference sequence). V was cut by 6 bases and J by 4 bases, with 12 bases left in between. The CDR3 runs 13 residues. The CDR3 region is CASRSGGVYGYTF. In DNA form, the CDR3 reads TGTGCCAGTAGGAGTGGGGGCGTCTATGGCTACACCTTC.

This clone was seen once. The V call is TRBV7-6, the J call TRBJ1-5, with a tentative D call TRBD1 (6 bases). The V gene lost 2 bases and the J gene lost 4 bases, with 12 bases spanning the gap. The CDR3 contains 15 residues. Germline CDR1 reads SGHVS; CDR2 reads FNYEAQ. The CDR3 DNA reads TGTGCCAGCAGCTTAAATGGGGGCAGGAATCAGCCCCAGCATTTT. Its protein product is CASSLNGGRNQPQHF. Based on the CDR3 plus reference TRBV7-6 and TRBJ1-5, the full variable domain is GAGVSQSPRYKVTKRGQDVALRCDPISGHVSLYWYRQALGQGPEFLTYFNYEAQQDKSGLPNDRFSAERPEGSISTLTIQRTEQRDSAMYRCASSLNGGRNQPQHFGDGTRLSIL.

This rearrangement joins TRBV19 to TRBJ1-4; D call uncertain. The CDR3 is made up of 14 amino acids. V lost 4 bases to trimming and J lost 2 bases, with 8 bases between them. Germline loops: CDR1 LNHDA, CDR2 SQIVND (reference sequence). CDR3 coding DNA: TGTGCCAGTAGTAAAGGCAGGACTAATGAAAAACTGTTTTTT. Protein product: CASSKGRTNEKLFF.

The V gene is TRBV11-3, the J gene TRBJ2-6; D remains unclear. The germline CDR1 and CDR2 sequences are SGHNT and YENEEA. V was pared by 5 bases and J by 2 bases, with 13 bases between. CDR3 size: 16 residues. CDR3 in amino acids: CASSHHWLPGANVLTF. CDR3 in DNA: TGTGCCAGCAGCCACCACTGGCTTCCTGGGGCCAACGTCCTGACTTTC.

The chain combines TRBV18 with TRBJ1-2, with D perhaps TRBD1 (5 bases). Trimming took off 4 bases at V and 4 bases at J, with 10 bases between the two ends. Germline-derived CDR1 and CDR2 are KGHSH and LQKENI. CDR3 length: 13 residues. Here the CDR3 reads CASSLQGTYGYTF. As DNA, the CDR3 is TGTGCCAGCTCACTCCAGGGAACCTATGGCTACACCTTC.

The V and J genes are TRBV4-2 and TRBJ2-2; D remains ambiguous. V lost 4 bases and J 0 bases, leaving 12 bases between the germline ends. This CDR3 contains 16 residues. Germline CDR1 LGHNA, CDR2 YNFKEQ. Here the CDR3 reads CASSLSLGTNTGELFF. The CDR3 DNA reads as TGTGCCAGCAGCCTGAGTCTGGGGACGAACACCGGGGAGCTGTTTTTT.

This rearrangement joins TRBV6-6 to TRBJ1-2, with 7 positions matching TRBD1. Trimming took 5 bases from V and 2 from J; bases not matched to a gene: 5. CDR3 length: 14 residues. Looked up from germline, CDR1 is MNHNY and CDR2 is SVGAGI (reference sequence). The CDR3 nucleotides are TGTGCCAGCAGTCGGGACAGAGCAAACTATGGCTACACCTTC. It translates to CASSRDRANYGYTF.

The rearrangement uses TRBV25-1 and TRBJ1-6; the match to TRBD1 covers 7 bases. Germline V gene sequence: CDR1 MGHDK, CDR2 SYGVNS. The CDR3 is made up of 15 amino acids. V dropped 5 bases and J dropped 7; count of bases not matched to a gene: 8. For the CDR3, the DNA is TGTGCCAGCAGTCCCATGACAGGGATAAATTCACCCCTCCACTTT. This codes for CASSPMTGINSPLHF.

The J gene is TRBJ1-6, the V gene TRBV11-2, with 10 bases identical to TRBD1. CDR1 is SGHAT and CDR2 is FQNNGV in the germline V gene. V trimming: 5 bases; J trimming: 8 bases; junction bases outside the gene matches: 9. The CDR3 loop spans 16 amino acids. The CDR3 sequence is CASSPRTGGYHSPLHF. As DNA, the CDR3 is TGTGCCAGCAGCCCACGGACAGGGGGTTACCATTCACCCCTCCACTTT.

This clone appeared a single time. The chain is built from TRBV30 and TRBJ2-7, with 9 nucleotides matching TRBD2. The CDR3 covers 13 residues. V was pared by 2 bases and J by 5 bases, with 4 bases of the junction left unmatched. Germline values: CDR1 GTSNPN, CDR2 SVGIG (reference sequence). For the CDR3, the DNA is TGTGCCTGGAGTAGGGCTAGCGGGAACGAGCAGTACTTC. This translates into CAWSRASGNEQYF.

As regards this clone: Distinct nucleotide sequences in the sample also encode this CDR3. This chain connects TRBV30 to TRBJ2-3; 10 bases are a match to TRBD1. V lost 3 bases to trimming and J lost 4 bases; unmatched junction nucleotides: 1. Germline CDR1 GTSNPN, CDR2 SVGIG (reference sequence). This CDR3 is built from 13 residues. This CDR3 reads CAWRDRGSDTQYF. The CDR3 region has the DNA TGTGCCTGGAGGGACAGGGGGTCAGATACGCAGTATTTT.

J is TRBJ2-3 and V is TRBV4-3, with TRBD2 matching over 13 bases. This CDR3 has 18 amino acids. Germline CDR1 reads LGHNA; CDR2 reads YSLEER. Trimming took 2 bases from V and 3 from J; bases not matched to a gene: 8. The CDR3 sequence is CASSQSFRTSGRTDTQYF. CDR3 sequence (DNA): TGCGCCAGCAGCCAATCCTTTCGGACTAGCGGGAGAACAGATACGCAGTATTTT.

V usage is TRBV9 and J usage is TRBJ2-5; TRBD2 agrees at 7 bases. The CDR3 has 14 residues. Germline loops: CDR1 SGDLS, CDR2 YYNGEE. With 4 bases clipped from V and 4 bases from J, the junction kept 7 bases outside the gene matches. CDR3 residues: CASSYRTSGETQYF. The CDR3 DNA reads TGTGCCAGCAGCTATCGGACTAGTGGAGAGACCCAGTACTTC.

The chain has TRBV4-3 and TRBJ2-1, with D possibly being TRBD2 (5 bases). The CDR3 has 13 amino acids. Trimming removed 0 bases at V and 15 bases at J, with 15 bases between. Germline V CDR1 and CDR2: LGHNA, YSLEER. The CDR3, as DNA: TGCGCCAGCAGCCAAGATCCCGGGAAGAGAAGGTTCTTC. Translating it yields CASSQDPGKRRFF.

V gene TRBV25-1 combines with J gene TRBJ2-2; TRBD1 matches at 7 bases. The length of the CDR3 is 16 residues. Germline CDR1 and CDR2: MGHDK and SYGVNS. J lost 5 bases, V lost 0 bases, and 6 bases had no gene match. The CDR3 sequence: CASSEYEGAGTGELFF. In DNA, the CDR3 is TGTGCCAGCAGTGAATATGAGGGGGCTGGAACCGGGGAGCTGTTTTTT.

V and J are TRBV5-5 and TRBJ2-1; D ambiguous. This CDR3 is 12 amino acids long. Germline V lookup: CDR1 SGHKS, CDR2 YYEKEE (reference sequence). V lost 0 bases and J lost 7, with 5 bases in between. The CDR3 DNA sequence: TGTGCCAGCAGCTTGGACGGTAATGAGCAGTTCTTC. It codes for CASSLDGNEQFF.